This TCR beta chain is drawn from a study of T-cell reconstitution after alpha-beta-depleted transplantation in children. The germline V gene encodes CDR1 ENHRY and CDR2 SYGVKD. CDR3 length: 16 residues. V was pared by 5 bases and J by 0 bases, with 6 bases of the junction left unmatched. Preparing the TCRbeta library involved the use of unique molecular identifiers. TCRdb ran MiXCR on the PCR reads and lists one entry per CDR3 protein. The sample holds roughly 240,000 distinct CDR3 sequences; under 9.5% are singletons and the top ten take 5% to 8%. This clonotype has a count of ten or more. Its antigen is not known. Study observations and caveats: Several hundred expanded graft clones reportedly gave rise to the alpha-beta T cells present about two months after transplant. Where some patients showed high TCRbeta diversity at day 60, it came from recipient T cells and thymic progenitors that had survived. The main origin of T-cell counts and diversity one year after transplant was newly produced T cells.

The clonotype comes from a male patient younger than 18 who had a stem cell transplant for acute lymphoblastic leukemia, so the T cells may come from the graft donor. The sequencing here drew on PBMCs, mostly from graft donor cells, taken 180 days after TCRalphabeta/CD19-depleted stem cell transplant. The chain has TRBV10-3 and TRBJ2-1; 8 nucleotides agree with TRBD2. The CDR3 DNA reads TGTGCCATCAGTTATAGCGGGGAAGGCTCCTACAATGAGCAGTTCTTC. This codes for CAISYSGEGSYNEQFF.